These 23 T cell receptor beta chains share one sample of origin, sequenced in a study of T cell clusters in autoimmune cytopenias. Tens of thousands of genome equivalents of blood DNA were amplified for TRB. TRB was amplified by touch-down multiplex PCR, primer pools A and B combined. TCRdb processed the multiplex PCR reads again and assigns one entry to each CDR3 protein, with no DNA. In all, the sample yields around 6,300 distinct CDR3 sequences. A further study also used this sample, focusing on T cell repertoires in aging, cancer and after chemotherapy.

Sample: peripheral blood. The receptors come from a human donor in good health.

The gene calls are TRBV5-4 and TRBJ2-7; TCRdb names TRBD1, which stays unverified in the absence of DNA. The CDR3 covers 13 residues. CDR1 and CDR2 (germline): SGHNT, YYREEE (reference sequence). This CDR3 is CASSLVGGNEQYF.

The chain is built from TRBV7-2 and TRBJ2-3; TCRdb's D gene call, TRBD2, goes unchecked for lack of DNA. Germline V CDR1 and CDR2: SGHTA, FQGNSA. The CDR3 covers 14 residues. CDR3 loop: CASSPPVSADTQYF.

The V gene is TRBV30, the J gene TRBJ1-6; with no DNA, the TCRdb D assignment of TRBD1 cannot be verified. This CDR3 spans 16 amino acids. The germline gives CDR1 GTSNPN, CDR2 SVGIG (reference sequence). This CDR3 is CAWSVGSGRINSPLHF.

Measured by frequency, this clonotype is medium-sized. V is TRBV13 and J is TRBJ2-1; TCRdb proposes TRBD2, but this gene call is untestable without DNA. This CDR3 region has 15 residues. Looked up from germline, CDR1 is PRHDT and CDR2 is FYEKMQ (reference sequence). The CDR3 sequence is CASSPRRASLNEQFF.

The rearrangement uses TRBV27 and TRBJ2-5; TCRdb's D call, TRBD2, is unchecked because there is no DNA. Per the germline V gene, CDR1 is MNHEY and CDR2 is SMNVEV (reference sequence). This CDR3 is built from 13 residues. The CDR3 region is CARVGTSGETQYF.

The chain uses TRBV7-2 and TRBJ2-5; without DNA, the TCRdb call of TRBD2 cannot be checked. Germline V lookup: CDR1 SGHTA, CDR2 FQGNSA. The CDR3 is 15 amino acids. The CDR3 is CASSSLSGAGETQYF.

The V gene is TRBV6-4, the J gene TRBJ2-5; TCRdb outputs TRBD2, but without DNA this stays unchecked. Germline CDR1 MRHNA, CDR2 SNTAGT. The CDR3 loop spans 15 amino acids. CDR3 amino acids: CASSASGGAVETQYF.

This chain uses TRBV30 with TRBJ1-2; there is no DNA to check the TCRdb D call of TRBD1. Germline V CDR1 and CDR2: GTSNPN, SVGIG (reference sequence). The CDR3 loop spans 12 amino acids. The CDR3 sequence: CAWSPDRGGYTF.

This clonotype is labeled medium-sized based on frequency. The chain employs TRBV12-3 or TRBV12-4 and TRBJ2-7. This CDR3 region has 14 residues. CDR3 amino acids: CASSLKHGSYEQYF.

V and J are TRBV10-3 and TRBJ2-7; absent DNA, TCRdb's TRBD1 call cannot be checked. CDR1 is ENHRY and CDR2 is SYGVKD in the germline V gene. The CDR3 runs to 15 residues. CDR3 sequence: CAVYDRNRPSYEQYF.

This clonotype shows up as medium-sized by frequency. The chain couples TRBV5-5 to TRBJ2-1; TCRdb picks TRBD1, but there is no DNA to check that call. The CDR3 has 15 residues. Germline V gene lookup returns CDR1 SGHKS and CDR2 YYEKEE (reference sequence). The CDR3 reads CASSLRDPWGNEQFF.

This chain joins TRBV6-1 and TRBJ2-3. The CDR3 length is 17 residues. The germline gives CDR1 MNHNS, CDR2 SASEGT. CDR3 protein: CAISEGQRGSSTDTQYF.

Considering frequency, this clonotype is medium-sized. CDR3 sequence: CASGTGRETQYF. The V and J genes are TRBV19 and TRBJ2-5; the TCRdb D gene call, TRBD1, has no DNA to confirm it. The CDR3 is made up of 12 amino acids. Germline V gene data show CDR1 as LNHDA and CDR2 as SQIVND (reference sequence).

The CDR3 protein is CASSALADSSYNEQFF. The chain employs TRBV6-5 and TRBJ2-1; as DNA is missing, the TRBD2 call by TCRdb cannot be tested. Germline V gene sequence: CDR1 MNHEY, CDR2 SVGAGI. The length of the CDR3 is 16 residues.

The J gene is TRBJ2-7, the V gene TRBV5-4; TCRdb's D call of TRBD1 is untestable without DNA. CDR3 size: 15 residues. In germline, CDR1 is SGHNT, CDR2 YYREEE (reference sequence). The CDR3 is CASSLGQGDVYEQYF.

V gene TRBV18 combines with J gene TRBJ2-1; TCRdb reports TRBD1, a call that lacks DNA to check it against. The CDR3 has 15 residues. Germline CDR1 is KGHSH and CDR2 is LQKENI. CDR3 amino acids: CASSLSVQGNNEQFF.

This clonotype registers medium-sized (0.01 to 0.1%) by frequency. This chain connects TRBV6-5 to TRBJ2-3; TCRdb proposes TRBD2, but this gene call is untestable without DNA. The V gene's germline CDR1 is MNHEY and CDR2 SVGAGI. The CDR3 runs to 16 residues. CDR3 amino acids: CASSLLRDFRTDTQYF.

CDR3 loop: CASSRGTGAGDEQFF. V is TRBV6-2 or TRBV6-3 and J is TRBJ2-1; TCRdb designates TRBD1, a call that cannot be tested without DNA. The V gene's germline CDR1 is MNHEY and CDR2 SVGEGT. This CDR3 spans 15 amino acids.

The genes are TRBV12-3 or TRBV12-4 and TRBJ2-1; TCRdb lists TRBD1, though no DNA is available to test this call. The CDR3 totals 12 residues. CDR3 loop: CASSLGGHEQFF.

The chain employs TRBV6-5 and TRBJ1-2; TCRdb indicates TRBD1, and absent DNA this call remains unverified. The germline V gene encodes CDR1 MNHEY and CDR2 SVGAGI. This CDR3 contains 16 residues. The CDR3 region is CASTTRGQGILYGYTF.

CDR3 amino acids: CASSDRGKFYGYTF. The rearrangement links TRBV6-1 to TRBJ1-2; TCRdb's assignment of TRBD1 cannot be checked, as there is no DNA. The CDR3 spans 14 residues. Germline lookup yields CDR1 MNHNS and CDR2 SASEGT.

This clonotype is deemed medium-sized by its frequency. This chain uses TRBV29-1 with TRBJ1-1. Germline V gene lookup returns CDR1 SQVTM and CDR2 ANQGSEA. The CDR3 is 13 amino acids. The CDR3: CSVTETFNTEAFF.

By frequency, this clonotype registers medium-sized (0.01 to 0.1%). The chain recombines TRBV12-3 or TRBV12-4 with TRBJ2-1; TCRdb gives TRBD1 as the D gene, but with no DNA this cannot be confirmed. The CDR3 runs to 12 residues. The CDR3 protein is CASSSGEVEQFF.